The 17 T cell receptor beta chains below come from one sample, sequenced in a study of glioma-infiltrating T cells after dendritic cell vaccination. Time point in this sample: after dendritic cell vaccination, including at tumor progression/relapse. Method: immunoSEQ multiplex PCR; TCRdb's copy keeps in-frame clones and lacks some. This table has fewer than 70,000 clones, about 83% appearing once. Specimen: blood, collected after dendritic cell vaccination. The receptors here all came from a human donor with glioblastoma.

A word on this clone: The same CDR3 is also encoded by other DNA sequences in this sample. The rearrangement joins TRBV9 to TRBJ2-1, with 15 nucleotides matching TRBD2. This CDR3 is 16 amino acids long. Germline V gene data show CDR1 as SGDLS and CDR2 as YYNGEE. After removal of 4 bases from V and 9 bases from J, the junction contained 8 bases not matched to a gene. In nucleotides, the CDR3 is TGTGCCAGCAGCCCTGGACTAGCGGGGGGGCCGGGTGAGCAGTTCTTC. As protein: CASSPGLAGGPGEQFF.

The rearrangement links TRBV9 to TRBJ2-3, with 8 nucleotides matching TRBD1. V was pared by 4 bases and J by 1 base, with 8 bases of the junction left unmatched. Germline CDR1 reads SGDLS; CDR2 reads YYNGEE. The CDR3 spans 16 residues. CDR3 amino acids: CASSLRTGSGTDTQYF. CDR3 coding DNA: TGTGCCAGCAGCTTACGGACAGGGTCAGGCACAGATACGCAGTATTTT.

The CDR3 here is CASRQIGGQGNTEAFF. In DNA, the CDR3 is TGTGCCAGCAGACAGATAGGGGGCCAGGGGAACACTGAAGCTTTCTTT. This chain uses TRBV11-3 with TRBJ1-1, with 7 bases that match TRBD1. V lost 6 bases and J lost 1; bases outside the gene matches: 11. The germline V gene encodes CDR1 SGHNT and CDR2 YENEEA. There are 16 residues in the CDR3.

This sequence joins TRBV4-2 and TRBJ2-3; D possibly corresponds to TRBD1 (5 bases). The V gene's germline CDR1 is LGHNA and CDR2 YNFKEQ. V was trimmed by 5 bases and J by 8 bases, leaving 8 bases between them. CDR3 length: 11 amino acids. The CDR3, as DNA: TGTGCCAGCAGCAGTCAGGGTACGCAGTATTTT. Its protein is CASSSQGTQYF.

The chain links TRBV4-1 to TRBJ2-3; 7 positions match TRBD1. The CDR3 has 16 amino acids. Germline assignment: CDR1 MGHRA and CDR2 YSYEKL. The ends lost 2 bases at V and 2 bases at J; junction bases unmatched: 7. The CDR3 protein is CASSQSGTAATDTQYF. DNA of the CDR3: TGCGCCAGCAGCCAATCCGGGACAGCCGCCACAGATACGCAGTATTTT.

With respect to this clone: Germline is not matched at one junction end, which may reflect a read error. The sample contains more than one DNA sequence encoding this CDR3. The CDR3 reads CASSLARDNSPLHF. The CDR3 nucleotides are TGTGCCAGCAGCTTAGCGCGAGATAATTCCCCCCTCCACTTT. The chain recombines TRBV7-2 with TRBJ1-6; D is uncertain. The CDR3 contains 14 residues. Germline values: CDR1 SGHTA, CDR2 FQGNSA.

V and J are TRBV5-1 and TRBJ2-3; D is undetermined. CDR1 and CDR2 from the germline V gene are SGHRS and YFSETQ. V was clipped by 0 bases and J by 0 bases, with 8 bases between them. This CDR3 has 15 residues. CDR3 sequence: CASSLAVSSTDTQYF. The DNA of the CDR3 is TGCGCCAGCAGCTTGGCAGTTTCTAGCACAGATACGCAGTATTTT. The entire variable domain, with the rest obtained from reference TRBV5-1 and TRBJ2-3, is as follows: KAGVTQTPRYLIKTRGQQVTLSCSPISGHRSVSWYQQTPGQGLQFLFEYFSETQRNKGNFPGRFSGRQFSNSRSEMNVSTLELGDSALYLCASSLAVSSTDTQYFGPGTRLTVL.

The CDR3 DNA follows: TGTGCCAGCAGCGAGAATCCGGGCCGGGGGTATGGCTACACCTTC. This gives the protein CASSENPGRGYGYTF. The chain recombines TRBV6-1 with TRBJ1-2; the D gene is possibly TRBD1 (5 bases). Germline V gene sequence: CDR1 MNHNS, CDR2 SASEGT. This CDR3 region has 15 residues. V shed 6 bases and J shed 5 bases, with 19 bases lying between them.

The J gene is TRBJ2-1, the V gene TRBV28; 7 bases align to TRBD2. Germline CDR1 is MDHEN and CDR2 is SYDVKM. The CDR3 is 14 amino acids. V lost 2 bases, J lost 9 bases, and 7 bases stayed unmatched. The CDR3 region has the DNA TGTGCCAGCAGTTTAGAACAGCGGGGAGGTGAGCAGTTCTTC. Amino acid sequence: CASSLEQRGGEQFF.

The genes are TRBV7-6 and TRBJ2-2, with a tentative D call TRBD1 (5 bases). This CDR3 comprises 15 residues. Germline V gene sequence: CDR1 SGHVS, CDR2 FNYEAQ. The V end was cut by 2 bases, the J end by 1 base, with 8 bases between. The CDR3 here is CASSLKGLNTGELFF. Here the CDR3 DNA reads TGTGCCAGCAGCTTAAAGGGGTTGAACACCGGGGAGCTGTTTTTT.

The chain combines TRBV7-3 with TRBJ1-1; maybe TRBD1 (5 bases). Germline loops: CDR1 SGHTA, CDR2 FQGTGA. The CDR3 loop spans 15 amino acids. V shed 1 base and J shed 0 bases, with 9 bases lying between them. The CDR3 DNA is TGTGCCAGCAGCTTAAGGGGGGACCTGAACACTGAAGCTTTCTTT. The encoded protein is CASSLRGDLNTEAFF.

The rearrangement links TRBV28 to TRBJ1-2; no clear D. The length of the CDR3 is 12 residues. The germline CDR1 and CDR2 sequences are MDHEN and SYDVKM. Deletions cut 7 bases from V and 4 bases from J, with 10 bases between. In DNA form, the CDR3 reads TGTGCCAGCAATCTTGAGTTCTATGGCTACACCTTC. Protein: CASNLEFYGYTF.

The chain couples TRBV5-1 to TRBJ2-5; 7 positions agree with TRBD2. The germline V gene has CDR1 SGHRS and CDR2 YFSETQ. J gave up 1 base and V 1 base, and 1 base lay outside the gene matches. This CDR3 is 14 amino acids long. The CDR3 is CASSLTGGQETQYF. The CDR3, as DNA: TGCGCCAGCAGCTTGACGGGGGGCCAAGAGACCCAGTACTTC. Using reference TRBV5-1 and TRBJ2-5 for the parts outside the CDR3, the full variable domain is KAGVTQTPRYLIKTRGQQVTLSCSPISGHRSVSWYQQTPGQGLQFLFEYFSETQRNKGNFPGRFSGRQFSNSRSEMNVSTLELGDSALYLCASSLTGGQETQYFGPGTRLLVL.

This clone appeared once. The chain couples TRBV28 to TRBJ1-2; 8 nucleotides match TRBD1. Germline-derived CDR1 and CDR2 are MDHEN and SYDVKM. The CDR3 runs 18 residues. With 6 bases clipped from V and 5 bases from J, the junction kept 20 bases outside the gene matches. In DNA, the CDR3 is TGTGCCAGCAGCCCATCGCTACGTACCAGGGGGCGGGGGTATGGCTACACCTTC. This gives the protein CASSPSLRTRGRGYGYTF.

The chain has TRBV6-5 and TRBJ2-7; 8 nucleotides match TRBD1. The CDR3 covers 12 residues. The germline V gene has CDR1 MNHEY and CDR2 SVGAGI. V shed 0 bases, J shed 9 bases, and the junction held 1 base outside the gene matches. The CDR3 loop reads CASSYSGTGQYF. In DNA form, the CDR3 reads TGTGCCAGCAGTTACTCCGGGACAGGGCAGTACTTC.

J is TRBJ1-4 and V is TRBV23-1; D unclear. TRBV23-1 is noted as an ORF with a role that remains uncertain. With 7 bases removed from V and 7 bases from J, the gap between germline ends came to 13 bases. The CDR3 sequence is 13 residues long. The CDR3, as DNA: TGCGCCAGCATCTTGCTGGGAGCTGAAAAACTGTTTTTT. This encodes CASILLGAEKLFF.

The chain joins TRBV6-1 to TRBJ2-3; 12 bases are a match to TRBD2. The CDR3 consists of 14 residues. In germline, CDR1 is MNHNS, CDR2 SASEGT. V shed 6 bases, J shed 4 bases, and the junction held 2 bases outside the gene matches. CDR3: CASRASGGADTQYF. CDR3 in DNA: TGTGCCAGCAGGGCTAGCGGGGGGGCAGATACGCAGTATTTT.